A single sample gave rise to the 25 T cell receptor beta chains below, sequenced in a study of cytotoxic CD8 clonotypes in ibrutinib-treated CLL. Repertoires were generated with immunoSEQ multiplex PCR, while TCRdb's copy carries only in-frame clones and drops some. The sample has some 350,000 clones; roughly 71% are singletons. The source material was PBMCs, sampled after 36 months of ibrutinib treatment. These receptors all come from a human donor with chronic lymphocytic leukemia.

This clone was counted only a few times. This chain joins TRBV4-1 and TRBJ2-5, with D unresolved. CDR1 and CDR2 from the germline V gene are MGHRA and YSYEKL. This CDR3 spans 16 amino acids. V lost 0 bases and J 2 bases, leaving 13 bases between the germline ends. This CDR3 reads CASSQDSWQHQETQYF. For the CDR3, the DNA is TGCGCCAGCAGCCAAGATTCGTGGCAGCATCAAGAGACCCAGTACTTC.

This chain links TRBV10-1 with TRBJ2-7; D is undetermined. Looked up from germline, CDR1 is WNHNN and CDR2 is SYGVQD (reference sequence). Trimming cost V 6 bases and J 4 bases, with 16 bases left between them. The CDR3 is 14 amino acids. The CDR3 here is CASRTGPASYEQYF. Here the CDR3 DNA reads TGCGCCAGCAGAACCGGGCCTGCATCGTACGAGCAGTACTTC.

In its sample, this clone was seen a few times. J is TRBJ1-4 and V is TRBV9; 11 positions match TRBD1. This CDR3 is 15 amino acids long. After removal of 4 bases from V and 7 bases from J, the junction contained 6 bases not matched to a gene. In germline, CDR1 is SGDLS, CDR2 YYNGEE. CDR3 residues: CASSPRDRGGEKLFF. In DNA, the CDR3 is TGTGCCAGCAGCCCCCGGGACAGGGGGGGTGAAAAACTGTTTTTT.

V usage is TRBV5-4 and J usage is TRBJ2-7, with 9 bases aligning to TRBD1. CDR1 is SGHNT, CDR2 YYREEE, per germline (reference sequence). V dropped 3 bases and J dropped 2; count of bases not matched to a gene: 6. The CDR3 runs to 15 residues. Here the CDR3 DNA reads TGTGCCAGCAGCTGGGGGGGACAGGGCACCTACGAGCAGTACTTC. Protein sequence: CASSWGGQGTYEQYF. The complete variable domain, with remaining parts taken from reference TRBV5-4 and TRBJ2-7, reads ETGVTQSPTHLIKTRGQQVTLRCSSQSGHNTVSWYQQALGQGPQFIFQYYREEENGRGNFPPRFSGLQFPNYSSELNVNALELDDSALYLCASSWGGQGTYEQYFGPGTRLTVT.

This clone has more than one count but fewer than ten. This chain's CDR3 is CASSSLGLADTDTQYF. Written as DNA, the CDR3 is TGTGCCAGCAGTTCTCTGGGACTAGCGGACACAGATACGCAGTATTTT. The chain recombines TRBV27 with TRBJ2-3, with TRBD2 matching over 11 bases. V shed 4 bases, J shed 2 bases, and the junction held 5 bases outside the gene matches. The CDR3 sequence is 16 residues long. Per germline, CDR1 MNHEY and CDR2 SMNVEV (reference sequence).

The chain has TRBV7-9 and TRBJ2-3, with 7 bases aligning to TRBD2. V shed 1 base and J 2 bases; nucleotides not matched to a gene: 3. Germline CDR1 SEHNR, CDR2 FQNEAQ (reference sequence). This CDR3 comprises 15 residues. The CDR3 DNA follows: TGTGCCAGCAGCTTAGGTCTAGCGGACACAGATACGCAGTATTTT. Amino acids: CASSLGLADTDTQYF.

This clone has more than one count but fewer than ten. This sequence joins TRBV2 and TRBJ2-5; the D is unclear. Germline lookup yields CDR1 SNHLY and CDR2 FYNNEI. With 5 bases removed from V and 3 bases from J, the gap between germline ends came to 7 bases. The CDR3 totals 12 residues. The CDR3 DNA is TGTGCCAGCAGTCTTCCTAAAGAGACCCAGTACTTC. Translating it yields CASSLPKETQYF.

The V call is TRBV9, the J call TRBJ2-1; TRBD2 agrees at 11 bases. V lost 4 bases to trimming and J lost 8 bases; unmatched junction nucleotides: 5. The germline gives CDR1 SGDLS, CDR2 YYNGEE. This CDR3 contains 14 residues. The DNA of the CDR3 is TGTGCCAGCAGCCTAGCGGGAGGAGGCGATGAGCAGTTCTTC. Amino acid sequence: CASSLAGGGDEQFF.

In this sample, this clone turned up a few times. This chain links TRBV28 with TRBJ2-7, with 9 bases aligning to TRBD2. This CDR3 has 13 residues. Trimming took 5 bases from V and 6 from J; bases not matched to a gene: 5. Per the germline V gene, CDR1 is MDHEN and CDR2 is SYDVKM. CDR3 region: CASSRAGGPEQYF. In nucleotides, the CDR3 is TGTGCCAGCAGTAGGGCGGGAGGGCCCGAGCAGTACTTC.

The V and J genes are TRBV6-4 and TRBJ2-3; 7 bases agree with TRBD1. V lost 6 bases and J lost 5; bases outside the gene matches: 11. The germline V gene has CDR1 MRHNA and CDR2 SNTAGT. CDR3 length: 15 residues. In nucleotides, the CDR3 is TGTGCCAGCAGCCTGACAGGGAAGGACGGAGATACGCAGTATTTT. As protein: CASSLTGKDGDTQYF.

The gene calls are TRBV28 and TRBJ1-2; 10 bases match TRBD1. The CDR3 spans 17 residues. J was trimmed by 3 bases and V by 5 bases; bases with no gene match: 12. Germline loops: CDR1 MDHEN, CDR2 SYDVKM. The CDR3 DNA is TGTGCCAGCAGTGCCCCGGGACAGGGGCCCCTGTACTATGGCTACACCTTC. Its translation is CASSAPGQGPLYYGYTF.

This chain links TRBV11-2 with TRBJ2-7; the D call may be TRBD1 or TRBD2 (5 bases each). The CDR3 totals 13 residues. The ends were cut back, 3 bases at V and 2 bases at J, with 8 bases in the middle. The germline gives CDR1 SGHAT, CDR2 FQNNGV. The CDR3 sequence: CASSLGPTYEQYF. As DNA, the CDR3 is TGTGCCAGCAGCTTGGGACCAACCTACGAGCAGTACTTC. Variable domain in full (rest from reference TRBV11-2 and TRBJ2-7): EAGVAQSPRYKIIEKRQSVAFWCNPISGHATLYWYQQILGQGPKLLIQFQNNGVVDDSQLPKDRFSAERLKGVDSTLKIQPAKLEDSAVYLCASSLGPTYEQYFGPGTRLTVT.

V is TRBV6-6 and J is TRBJ2-1, with 7 bases that match TRBD2. CDR1 and CDR2 from the germline V gene are MNHNY and SVGAGI (reference sequence). The V gene end was trimmed by 2 bases and the J gene end by 4 bases; junction bases not matched to a gene: 5. CDR3 length: 15 amino acids. The CDR3 loop is CASSYAGVEYNEQFF. The CDR3 nucleotides read TGTGCCAGCAGTTACGCGGGAGTCGAATACAATGAGCAGTTCTTC.

CDR3 sequence (DNA): TGCAGCGTTGAGGGGGGGGCTCTTGAGCAGTTCTTC. It codes for CSVEGGALEQFF. The rearrangement joins TRBV29-1 to TRBJ2-1, with D perhaps matching TRBD2 (7 bases). CDR1 and CDR2 from the germline V gene are SQVTM and ANQGSEA. The CDR3 sequence is 12 residues long. Trimming removed 3 bases from V and 9 bases from J, with 12 bases in between.

The chain carries TRBV6-1 and TRBJ2-7, with a tentative D call TRBD2 (5 bases). Germline CDR1 reads MNHNS; CDR2 reads SASEGT. The CDR3 runs to 14 residues. V gave up 8 bases and J gave up 0 bases, with 14 bases separating them. In DNA, the CDR3 is TGTGCCAGCTCGCCCAGCGGAAGCTCCTACGAGCAGTACTTC. Encoded protein: CASSPSGSSYEQYF.

This clone was detected only a few times. The genes are TRBV27 and TRBJ1-2; D possibly corresponds to TRBD1 (6 bases). This CDR3 region has 16 residues. Germline values: CDR1 MNHEY, CDR2 SMNVEV (reference sequence). With 4 bases removed from V and 0 bases from J, the gap between germline ends came to 15 bases. In DNA, the CDR3 is TGTGCCAGCAGTTCAACTACAGGGACGTCTAACTATGGCTACACCTTC. It codes for CASSSTTGTSNYGYTF.

The J gene is TRBJ2-7, the V gene TRBV4-1; a possible D gene is TRBD1 (5 bases). Germline V lookup: CDR1 MGHRA, CDR2 YSYEKL. V dropped 3 bases and J dropped 2 bases, with 14 bases sitting between them. The CDR3 is made up of 15 amino acids. The CDR3: CASSHRNTGTYEQYF. The CDR3 DNA is TGCGCCAGCAGCCATCGTAACACAGGAACCTACGAGCAGTACTTC.

This clone was counted between two and nine times. V and J are TRBV2 and TRBJ2-5; D is unclear. The CDR3 extends over 11 amino acids. Germline V CDR1 and CDR2: SNHLY, FYNNEI. The V and J ends lost 9 bases and 5 bases respectively, with 10 bases between them. CDR3 sequence (DNA): TGTGCCAGTCTAGGTACCGAGACCCAGTACTTC. This encodes CASLGTETQYF.

This clone appeared a few times. The chain is built from TRBV21-1 and TRBJ1-2. TRBV21-1 is a listed pseudogene. The CDR3 is made up of 12 amino acids. The CDR3 DNA sequence: TGTGCCAGCAGCAAAGGGGGTATAGGCTACACCTTC. As protein: CASSKGGIGYTF.

This clone occurred once. The genes are TRBV10-2 and TRBJ2-2; a weak D match, TRBD2 (6 bases). V dropped 6 bases and J dropped 1 base, with 12 bases sitting between them. The germline V gene encodes CDR1 WSHSY and CDR2 SAAADI. The CDR3 is made up of 15 amino acids. In DNA, the CDR3 is TGCGCCAGCAGACCGGGACTCCTGAACACCGGGGAGCTGTTTTTT. Its translation: CASRPGLLNTGELFF.

The chain recombines TRBV27 with TRBJ2-1; the D gene is possibly TRBD2 (6 bases). The CDR3 is 15 residues long. Looked up from germline, CDR1 is MNHEY and CDR2 is SMNVEV (reference sequence). V dropped 4 bases and J dropped 4 bases, with 14 bases sitting between them. DNA of the CDR3: TGTGCCAGCAGTTCTAGCGACACCCTGTACAATGAGCAGTTCTTC. This translates into CASSSSDTLYNEQFF.

V is TRBV27 and J is TRBJ2-7; no definite D call. Germline V gene data show CDR1 as MNHEY and CDR2 as SMNVEV (reference sequence). This CDR3 comprises 10 residues. The ends were cut back, 10 bases at V and 5 bases at J, with 9 bases in the middle. In nucleotides, the CDR3 is TGTGCCACCGGTGTCCACGAGCAGTACTTC. The encoded protein is CATGVHEQYF.

The genes are TRBV6-1 and TRBJ1-5; D not resolved. In germline, CDR1 is MNHNS, CDR2 SASEGT. This CDR3 is built from 14 residues. V lost 1 base and J 2 bases, leaving 6 bases between the germline ends. CDR3: CASSEVGGNQPQHF. The DNA of the CDR3 is TGTGCCAGCAGTGAAGTGGGAGGCAATCAGCCCCAGCATTTT.

Here the CDR3 reads CASSLAGQGGGEAFF. The CDR3 DNA reads TGCGCCAGCAGCTTGGCGGGACAGGGAGGTGGTGAAGCTTTCTTT. J is TRBJ1-1 and V is TRBV5-1, with 9 bases aligning to TRBD1. The length of the CDR3 is 15 residues. Germline CDR1 SGHRS, CDR2 YFSETQ. J gave up 7 bases and V 0 bases, and 7 bases lay outside the gene matches.

This clone was seen only a few times. The V and J genes are TRBV6-7 and TRBJ1-5, with 8 bases aligning to TRBD1. TRBV6-7 is filed as an ORF, its function uncertain. V shed 6 bases, J shed 5 bases, and the junction held 9 bases outside the gene matches. The CDR3 is 15 amino acids. CDR3: CASSGQGLPDQPQHF. As DNA, the CDR3 is TGTGCCAGCAGCGGACAGGGCCTACCCGATCAGCCCCAGCATTTT.